Below, 7 T cell receptor beta chains from the same sample are listed, as sequenced in a study of shared clonotypes between healthy human individuals. Assay: immunoSEQ multiplex PCR; the TCRdb copy retains only in-frame clones and omits some. Of around 700,000 clones in the sample, around 73% were seen once. Specimen: memory CD4+ T cells sorted from blood. Documented subset: CD45RA-negative fraction. Source of these receptors: a woman between 25 and 40 years old in good health.

The V call is TRBV18, the J call TRBJ2-1; no clear D gene. Between the trimmed V and J ends, which lost 0 bases and 2 bases, there was a span of 8 bases. CDR3 length: 15 residues. CDR1 and CDR2 (germline): KGHSH, LQKENI. The CDR3 here is CASSPPDRPYNEQFF. For the CDR3, the DNA is TGTGCCAGCTCACCACCCGACCGCCCCTACAATGAGCAGTTCTTC. The full variable domain, completed using reference TRBV18 and TRBJ2-1, is NAGVMQNPRHLVRRRGQEARLRCSPMKGHSHVYWYRQLPEEGLKFMVYLQKENIIDESGMPKERFSAEFPKEGPSILRIQQVVRGDSAAYFCASSPPDRPYNEQFFGPGTRLTVL.

The V call is TRBV9, the J call TRBJ2-1, with D tentatively TRBD1 (5 bases). This CDR3 is built from 16 residues. Between the trimmed V and J ends, which lost 0 bases and 0 bases, there was a span of 10 bases. Germline CDR1 is SGDLS and CDR2 is YYNGEE. The CDR3 sequence: CASSVGGWSSYNEQFF. CDR3 nucleotides: TGTGCCAGCAGCGTAGGGGGCTGGAGCTCCTACAATGAGCAGTTCTTC.

The CDR3 region has the DNA TGTGCCAGCAGTAGCGGAGGGACGGGCCGTGGGACTAACTATGGCTACACCTTC. Translating it yields CASSSGGTGRGTNYGYTF. The V and J genes are TRBV28 and TRBJ1-2; possibly TRBD1 for D (5 bases). V was clipped by 5 bases and J by 0 bases, with 22 bases between them. The CDR3 sequence is 18 residues long. The germline V gene has CDR1 MDHEN and CDR2 SYDVKM.

The V gene is TRBV27, the J gene TRBJ1-4, with D perhaps TRBD1 (6 bases). CDR3 size: 14 residues. V lost 3 bases and J 8 bases, leaving 13 bases between the germline ends. Germline-derived CDR1 and CDR2 are MNHEY and SMNVEV (reference sequence). The CDR3 loop is CASSFRGAGEKLFF. DNA for the CDR3: TGTGCCAGCAGTTTTCGGGGGGCAGGGGAAAAACTGTTTTTT. Using reference TRBV27 and TRBJ1-4 for the parts outside the CDR3, the full variable domain is EAQVTQNPRYLITVTGKKLTVTCSQNMNHEYMSWYRQDPGLGLRQIYYSMNVEVTDKGDVPEGYKVSRKEKRNFPLILESPSPNQTSLYFCASSFRGAGEKLFFGSGTQLSVL.

The chain recombines TRBV7-2 with TRBJ2-7; TRBD2 might be the D (6 bases). Germline CDR1 and CDR2: SGHTA and FQGNSA. The CDR3 spans 15 residues. Trimming took 3 bases from V and 6 from J, leaving 18 bases between them. CDR3 DNA: TGTGCCAGCAGCTTCACTGGTGGAGGGCCGAGCGAGCAGTACTTC. It is translated as CASSFTGGGPSEQYF.

J is TRBJ2-5 and V is TRBV15; TRBD1 agrees at 8 bases. The CDR3 has 16 residues. With V trimmed by 6 bases and J by 0 bases, 9 bases remained unmatched. CDR1 and CDR2 from the germline V gene are LNHNV and YYDKDF (reference sequence). The chain's CDR3 is CATSRGQVPYQETQYF. The DNA of the CDR3 is TGTGCCACCAGTAGGGGACAGGTTCCGTACCAAGAGACCCAGTACTTC.

This clone showed up just a few times. The rearrangement joins TRBV5-6 to TRBJ2-1, with TRBD1 identical over 7 bases. The CDR3 spans 14 residues. Germline CDR1 SGHDT, CDR2 YYEEEE. V shed 1 base and J 10 bases; nucleotides not matched to a gene: 8. In DNA form, the CDR3 reads TGTGCCAGCAGCTTGATCGAGGGGGCCCGAGAGCAGTTCTTC. As protein: CASSLIEGAREQFF.